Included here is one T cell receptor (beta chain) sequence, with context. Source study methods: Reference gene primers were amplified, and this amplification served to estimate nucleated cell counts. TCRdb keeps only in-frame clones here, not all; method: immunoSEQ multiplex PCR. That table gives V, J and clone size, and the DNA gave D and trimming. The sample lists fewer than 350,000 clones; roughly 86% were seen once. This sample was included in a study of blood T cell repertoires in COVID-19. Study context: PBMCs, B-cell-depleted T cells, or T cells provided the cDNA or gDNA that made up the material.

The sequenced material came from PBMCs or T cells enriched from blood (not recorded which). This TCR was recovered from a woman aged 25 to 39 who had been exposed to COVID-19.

The DNA for the CDR3 is TGTGCCAGCAGAGGGACAGGGCCCGGGGAGCTGTTTTTT. Its translation: CASRGTGPGELFF. This rearrangement joins TRBV27 to TRBJ2-2; 9 positions agree with TRBD1. The germline V gene has CDR1 MNHEY and CDR2 SMNVEV (reference sequence). Unmatched junction bases numbered 2, after V lost 6 bases and J lost 6 bases. This CDR3 contains 13 residues.